This TCR beta chain was retrieved from a study of shared clonotypes between healthy human individuals. Study-level points and caveats: Generation probabilities were higher for clonotypes shared across all four sorted-subset donors than for unshared ones. Generally, naive subsets came out with larger estimated richness than memory subsets.

The CDR3 extends over 13 amino acids. The germline V gene encodes CDR1 SGHAT and CDR2 FQNNGV. V was trimmed by 6 bases and J by 3 bases, leaving 12 bases between them. Here immunoSEQ multiplex PCR was the method, and the copy in TCRdb shows in-frame clones only, minus some. The repertoire includes some 790,000 clones, about two thirds of them detected once, and over 1.5% sits in the top ten. As to this clone: Its antigen is not known.

The gene calls are TRBV11-2 and TRBJ2-7; D unresolved. The receptor's source is a woman in her twenties or thirties in good health. Sequencing was done on a sample of memory CD4+ T cells sorted from blood. The sample's subset: CD45RA-negative fraction. The CDR3 reads CASSRSHLYEQYF. The CDR3 nucleotides are TGTGCCAGCAGTCGAAGCCACCTCTACGAGCAGTACTTC. Supplemented by reference TRBV11-2 and TRBJ2-7, the full variable domain reads EAGVAQSPRYKIIEKRQSVAFWCNPISGHATLYWYQQILGQGPKLLIQFQNNGVVDDSQLPKDRFSAERLKGVDSTLKIQPAKLEDSAVYLCASSRSHLYEQYFGPGTRLTVT.